The entry below describes one TCR beta chain. TCRdb re-derived calls from the RACE reads in MiXCR, one entry per CDR3 protein. Of about 80,000 distinct CDR3 sequences listed, roughly 10% are singletons. As for time point: patch test 2, 6 weeks after DPC sensitization. The treatment: therapeutic diphenylcyclopropenone sensitization with weekly scalp DPC. These data come from a study of human T cells and chemical hapten exposure. Germline assignment: CDR1 DFQATT and CDR2 SNEGSKA (reference sequence). CDR3 length equals 14 residues. V gave up 3 bases and J gave up 0 bases, with 11 bases separating them. The receptor's source is a woman in her thirties with alopecia areata. Some clones in this sample may be carry-over from other donors' samples. The V and J genes are TRBV20-1 and TRBJ1-1; no clear D gene. Sequenced material: whole blood, taken in connection with sensitization to the hapten diphenylcyclopropenone (DPC). CDR3: CSASIRGMNTEAFF. The DNA for the CDR3 is TGCAGTGCTAGCATCCGAGGAATGAACACTGAAGCTTTCTTT.